This TCR beta chain was captured in a study of vaccination effects on CD4 cells after COVID-19 (dated by TCRdb to between 2021 and 2024). A note on the overall study: Across the study, the median time from the second dose to post-vaccine sampling was 72 days (range 14 to 241). SARS-CoV-2 spike-specific CD4+ TCR repertoires from before and after mRNA vaccination were compared in COVID-19 convalescent patients and in infection-naive vaccine recipients. The full study included ten to eleven COVID-19 convalescent patients and several SARS-CoV-2-naive healthy vaccine recipients. Cultures from other donors in the study were sequenced using the Oncomine TCR Beta short-read assay on an Illumina iSeq 100. Summary of the overall study and its limitations: Both infection-induced and vaccine-induced clones contracted markedly at late post-vaccination timepoints, which is consistent with waning T cell responses. Among healthy vaccine recipients, nearly all vaccine-induced clones were SARS-CoV-2 mono-reactive, and just 1 of 255 was cross-reactive with common cold coronaviruses. Limitations of the study were the small number of convalescent patients and the absence of early post-infection timepoints.

The ViraFEST assay stimulated PBMC with viral peptide pools and then used TCR sequencing to identify antigen-specific CD4+ T cell clonotypes by expansion. After about 10 days of culture, CD4+ T cells were isolated with the EasySep CD4+ T cell isolation kit. Two doses of either the BNT162b2 or the mRNA-1273 mRNA SARS-CoV-2 vaccine were administered to participants. The absence of prior SARS-CoV-2 infection in healthy vaccine recipients was confirmed by negative nucleocapsid antibodies before and after vaccination. About 2.2 million PBMC per well were cultured in IMDM with around 5% human AB serum, 8.5 to 10 IU/ml IL-2 and gentamicin, plus 10 ug/ml peptides. Half of the culture medium was replaced with fresh IL-2-containing medium on days 3 and 7. Unless noted otherwise, every peptide stimulation condition was cultured in triplicate wells. Using Ficoll-Paque Plus gradient centrifugation, PBMC were separated from whole blood and then either used fresh or cryopreserved at -140C. Overlapping peptide pools spanned the spike proteins of SARS-CoV-2 and the common cold coronaviruses HCoV-NL63, HCoV-OC43 and HCoV-229E. The QIAamp micro DNA kit was used to extract genomic DNA from the cultured CD4+ T cells.

Libraries were built with the immunoSEQ multiplex PCR assay. TCR beta CDR3 sequencing was performed on DNA from the cultured, isolated CD4+ T cells. Per the original workflow: Non-productive TCR sequences were removed, reads were trimmed to the CDR3 region, and CDR3s of at least 7 amino acids were retained. The MANAFEST web app was used to identify antigen-specific clonotypes by comparing expansion in peptide wells with expansion in reference cultures. To be called positive, a clone needed expansion at FDR<0.05 compared with the reference and with all other wells, an odds ratio greater than 5, and a frequency greater than 0.1% in two replicate wells. Clonotypes significantly expanded in SARS-CoV-2 spike wells and in at least one common cold coronavirus spike condition were defined as cross-reactive. Levenshtein distance calculated with the stringdist R package was used to assess CDR3 similarity, and unrooted trees were constructed with ape in R 3.6.1. TCRdb carries this immuneACCESS record with in-frame sequences only. Its versions omit some clonotypes, under half of them owing to an unresolved V gene in the studies checked, with the rest unexplained. V, J and clone size reflect that table, while D and trimming were determined from the DNA. This sample is represented by fewer than 30,000 clones; around 79% of them were singletons. About 7.8% of the sample comes from the top ten.

CDR1 and CDR2 are read off the germline V gene as KGHSH and LQKENI. Inclusive of the bounding cysteine and phenylalanine, the CDR3 is 13 residues long. Only the CDR3 part of the read is kept: 39 bases, read in frame from the first base. The junction carries 6 bases between V and J, which are trimmed by 0 bases and 3 bases respectively. Comment on this clone: There is no known antigen for this receptor. Nothing much larger sits one base from this clone, and base qualities are not available. The same CDR3 is also encoded by other DNA sequences in this sample.

Sequences were derived from CD4+ T cells from PBMCs cultured with SARS-CoV-2 spike peptides, sampled after COVID-19 vaccination. Reading the label with the study, this specimen's cell subset or site is: SARS-CoV-2 spike overlapping peptide pool stimulation. The sequence was obtained from a human donor who received a COVID-19 vaccine. Recombination connected TRBV18 to TRBJ2-7; a weak D assignment points to TRBD1 (5 bases agree). Here the CDR3 is given as CASSPPGVYEQYF. The DNA is TGTGCCAGCTCACCACCAGGGGTCTACGAGCAGTACTTC.